Following are 20 T cell receptor beta chains from one sample sequenced in a study of blood T cell repertoires in COVID-19. The protocol was immunoSEQ multiplex PCR, while the TCRdb copy is restricted to in-frame clones and leaves out a portion. The sample has approximately 400,000 clones; approximately 89% are singletons. Sequenced material: peripheral blood. All receptors derive from a woman aged 50 to 60 with COVID-19, enrolled during active disease.

This rearrangement joins TRBV12-5 to TRBJ2-3; no definite D call. The CDR3 length is 14 residues. Germline V gene sequence: CDR1 LGHNT, CDR2 FRNRAP. V dropped 8 bases and J dropped 3 bases, with 15 bases sitting between them. The CDR3: CASLPPASTDTQYF. The CDR3 DNA reads as TGTGCTAGTCTACCGCCTGCCTCGACAGATACGCAGTATTTT.

The CDR3 region has the DNA TGTGCCAGCAGTTTCACCGGAGCGATCACTGAAGCTTTCTTT. Translating it yields CASSFTGAITEAFF. The rearrangement uses TRBV27 and TRBJ1-1; D gene ambiguous. The ends were cut back, 3 bases at V and 4 bases at J, with 12 bases in the middle. The germline V gene encodes CDR1 MNHEY and CDR2 SMNVEV (reference sequence). This CDR3 region has 14 residues.

The rearrangement links TRBV10-3 to TRBJ2-7; 10 positions agree with TRBD2. Unmatched junction bases numbered 11, after V lost 4 bases and J lost 2 bases. The CDR3 totals 17 residues. CDR1 is ENHRY, CDR2 SYGVKD, per germline. The CDR3 protein is CAISGGASGGSTYEQYF. The CDR3 bases are TGTGCCATCAGTGGAGGGGCTAGCGGGGGTTCCACCTACGAGCAGTACTTC.

The chain recombines TRBV2 with TRBJ1-2; 7 bases align to TRBD1. V lost 7 bases to trimming and J lost 6 bases; unmatched junction nucleotides: 11. Germline V CDR1 and CDR2: SNHLY, FYNNEI. The CDR3 is made up of 14 amino acids. This CDR3 reads CASKGETGMDGYTF. The DNA of the CDR3 is TGTGCCAGCAAGGGCGAGACAGGGATGGATGGCTACACCTTC. The variable domain in full, with the rest retrieved from reference TRBV2 and TRBJ1-2, is EPEVTQTPSHQVTQMGQEVILRCVPISNHLYFYWYRQILGQKVEFLVSFYNNEISEKSEIFDDQFSVERPDGSNFTLKIRSTKLEDSAMYFCASKGETGMDGYTFGSGTRLTVV.

The chain is built from TRBV25-1 and TRBJ1-6; 7 nucleotides line up with TRBD1. V lost 6 bases, J lost 14 bases, and 16 bases stayed unmatched. The CDR3 is 15 amino acids. CDR1 is MGHDK, CDR2 SYGVNS, per germline. The CDR3 is CASRSGGSRGDTLHF. In nucleotides, the CDR3 is TGTGCCAGCAGATCAGGGGGGAGCCGAGGGGACACCCTCCACTTT.

V and J are TRBV20-1 and TRBJ1-1; D is unclear. CDR1 DFQATT and CDR2 SNEGSKA come from the germline V gene (reference sequence). The CDR3 is made up of 11 amino acids. The germline V and J ends were trimmed by 5 bases and 0 bases, with 4 bases remaining between them. CDR3 region: CSAEMNTEAFF. As DNA, the CDR3 is TGCAGTGCTGAGATGAACACTGAAGCTTTCTTT.

The chain is built from TRBV21-1 and TRBJ2-3; the D call of TRBD2 is as the table states it, not checked on the DNA. TRBV21-1 is assigned pseudogene status. This CDR3 has 18 amino acids. The CDR3 DNA reads as TGTGCCAGCAGTATAACGCTAGCGGGGGCTGGAGGCACAGATACGCAGTATTTT. Amino acids: CASSITLAGAGGTDTQYF.

This chain connects TRBV20-1 to TRBJ2-7; TRBD2 might be the D (6 bases). V was cut by 3 bases and J by 5 bases, with 11 bases left in between. Germline lookup yields CDR1 DFQATT and CDR2 SNEGSKA (reference sequence). The CDR3 spans 12 residues. In DNA, the CDR3 is TGCAGTGCTAGTGGCGGAGGGGACGAGCAGTACTTC. Its translation is CSASGGGDEQYF.

This sequence joins TRBV5-1 and TRBJ1-1, with TRBD1 matching 7 bases. The CDR3 loop spans 15 amino acids. Trimming at V came to 4 bases and at J to 1 base, leaving 7 bases not matched to a gene. CDR1 is SGHRS, CDR2 YFSETQ, per germline. CDR3 coding DNA: TGCGCCAGCAGCCGCGGGGACAGAGAGAACACTGAAGCTTTCTTT. Amino acids: CASSRGDRENTEAFF.

V is TRBV5-4 and J is TRBJ1-4; 9 bases match TRBD1. Looked up from germline, CDR1 is SGHNT and CDR2 is YYREEE (reference sequence). Unmatched junction bases numbered 3, after V lost 1 base and J lost 8 bases. This CDR3 is built from 14 residues. CDR3 sequence (DNA): TGTGCCAGCAGCTTGACAGGGGGCAACGAAAAACTGTTTTTT. This sequence encodes CASSLTGGNEKLFF.

This chain uses TRBV13 with TRBJ2-7; 13 bases agree with TRBD2. The germline CDR1 and CDR2 sequences are PRHDT and FYEKMQ (reference sequence). This CDR3 has 17 amino acids. V was clipped by 0 bases and J by 2 bases; unmatched bases: 4. The CDR3 DNA reads as TGTGCCAGCAGCTTAGGCCCCGGGACTAGCGGGACCTACGAGCAGTACTTC. Its protein is CASSLGPGTSGTYEQYF.

The CDR3 nucleotides are TGTGCCAGCAGACCGCGACTAGCGGTCCTCGGGGAGCAGTACTTC. Its translation is CASRPRLAVLGEQYF. The chain employs TRBV6-5 and TRBJ2-7; 9 bases map to TRBD2. The CDR3 is 15 residues long. CDR1 is MNHEY and CDR2 is SVGAGI in the germline V gene. V shed 6 bases, J shed 7 bases, and the junction held 13 bases outside the gene matches.

The count of this clone is one. The rearrangement uses TRBV21-1 and TRBJ1-2. TRBV21-1 counts as a pseudogene. The CDR3 length is 14 residues. The CDR3 nucleotides are TGTGCCAGCAGCAAAGAAAGGGAGAGGGATGGCTACACCTTC. Its protein product is CASSKERERDGYTF.

V is TRBV6-5 and J is TRBJ2-2; D is perhaps TRBD2 (7 bases). The V end lost 5 bases, the J end lost 3 bases, and 13 bases lay between the germline ends. CDR3 length equals 15 residues. Germline CDR1 and CDR2: MNHEY and SVGAGI. The CDR3 nucleotides are TGTGCCAGCAGTCAACGGGGGGCGGACACCGGGGAGCTGTTTTTT. Residues: CASSQRGADTGELFF.

The V and J genes are TRBV3-1 (or the pseudogene TRBV3-2) and TRBJ1-4; D unresolved. V was cut by 1 base and J by 0 bases, with 9 bases left in between. There are 16 residues in the CDR3. CDR1 is LGHDT and CDR2 is YNNKEL in the germline V gene (reference sequence). The CDR3 sequence is CASSQATAATNEKLFF. CDR3 nucleotides: TGTGCCAGCAGCCAAGCTACAGCTGCAACTAATGAAAAACTGTTTTTT.

The chain employs TRBV4-2 and TRBJ2-4, with TRBD2 matching 14 bases. The V segment lost 1 base and the J segment 5 bases; nucleotides outside the gene matches: 4. CDR3 length: 17 residues. CDR1 is LGHNA and CDR2 is YNFKEQ in the germline V gene. The CDR3 is CASSQVGTSGGENIQYF. The CDR3 bases are TGTGCCAGCAGCCAAGTAGGGACTAGCGGGGGAGAAAACATTCAGTACTTC.

The rearrangement uses TRBV5-1 and TRBJ2-1; D unresolved. The germline gives CDR1 SGHRS, CDR2 YFSETQ. The V end was cut by 0 bases, the J end by 6 bases, with 16 bases between. The CDR3 consists of 16 residues. The CDR3 is CASSLAGQLRLNEQFF. The CDR3 DNA follows: TGCGCCAGCAGCTTGGCTGGGCAGCTCCGTCTCAATGAGCAGTTCTTC.

The J gene is TRBJ1-5, the V gene TRBV25-1; D unresolved. Germline CDR1 and CDR2: MGHDK and SYGVNS. The CDR3 length is 14 residues. V dropped 5 bases and J dropped 5 bases, with 13 bases sitting between them. CDR3 in DNA: TGTGCCAGCAGTAAGGGCCGCGGGGATCAGCCCCAGCATTTT. It specifies CASSKGRGDQPQHF.

J is TRBJ2-2 and V is TRBV7-9; D gene ambiguous. This CDR3 spans 11 amino acids. Germline V CDR1 and CDR2: SEHNR, FQNEAQ (reference sequence). Trimming shortened V by 2 bases and J by 10 bases, and 5 bases separated the two germline ends. The CDR3 nucleotides read TGTGCCAGCAGCTTACCAGTGGAGCTGTTTTTT. Translation gives CASSLPVELFF.

CDR3 DNA sequence: TGTGCCAGCAGTACGGACAGGCCCTACGAGCAGTACTTC. Protein: CASSTDRPYEQYF. The chain links TRBV27 to TRBJ2-7, with TRBD1 matching over 7 bases. The CDR3 spans 13 residues. The junction had 3 bases not matched to a gene; V was cut back by 5 bases and J by 2 bases. From germline, CDR1 is MNHEY and CDR2 SMNVEV (reference sequence).